This T cell receptor (beta chain) was identified in a study of cytomegalovirus exposure and HLA in healthy donors. Participants comprised healthy donors of bone marrow. General study findings and limits: CMV serostatus was the sole immune exposure data available. Previous analysis showed most TCR beta V segments were productive about 87% or about 30% of the time.

Note on this clone: Its antigen is not known.

Germline lookup yields CDR1 LGHNA and CDR2 YSLEER. J was trimmed by 1 base and V by 4 bases; bases with no gene match: 2. CDR3 length: 15 residues. The study ran its PCR with 60 Vbeta and 13 Jbeta primers. Per the original data handling: Later reanalysis found 60 million to 90 million unique TCR beta chains, 10 million to 14 million of them shared. Profiled with immunoSEQ multiplex PCR; TCRdb holds only in-frame clones, not every one. V and J calls and clone size are as listed in that table; D and trimming were resolved from the DNA. The sample contains more than 45,000 clones, nearly 85% of which appear only once.

Source material: PBMCs. The sequence was obtained from a man aged 30 to 39 in good health and CMV-seronegative. The V gene is TRBV4-3, the J gene TRBJ1-2; 11 positions match TRBD1. Written as DNA, the CDR3 is TGCGCCAGCAGCCCGGGACAGGGGGTTAACTATGGCTACACCTTC. Translated, it gives CASSPGQGVNYGYTF.